Below, 3 T cell receptor beta chains from the same sample are listed, as sequenced in a study of cytomegalovirus exposure and HLA in healthy donors. With 60 Vbeta and 13 Jbeta primers, the PCR was carried out. Profiled with immunoSEQ multiplex PCR; TCRdb holds only in-frame clones, not every one. The sample has approximately 120,000 clones, around 77% seen once. The sequencing sample was made of PBMCs. Receptors originate from a woman aged 40-49 years in good health and CMV-seropositive.

This clone appeared once. The chain links TRBV28 to TRBJ1-2; D might be TRBD1 (5 bases). CDR1 MDHEN and CDR2 SYDVKM come from the germline V gene. V lost 2 bases and J 6 bases, leaving 7 bases between the germline ends. There are 12 residues in the CDR3. Here the CDR3 DNA reads TGTGCCAGCAGTTTAGCAGGGCATGGCTACACCTTC. It encodes CASSLAGHGYTF.

The chain recombines TRBV19 with TRBJ2-1, with D maybe TRBD2 (5 bases). Trimming stripped 5 bases from V and 1 base from J, with 12 bases between. The CDR3 totals 15 residues. Germline CDR1 LNHDA, CDR2 SQIVND (reference sequence). The CDR3 DNA reads as TGTGCCAGTAGTCCGGGATCATATTCCTACAATGAGCAGTTCTTC. Amino acids: CASSPGSYSYNEQFF.

CDR3 residues: CASSSTSKGEQFF. DNA for the CDR3: TGTGCCAGCAGCTCGACTAGTAAGGGTGAGCAGTTCTTC. V and J are TRBV7-3 and TRBJ2-1; TRBD2 is a possible D gene (6 bases). The CDR3 consists of 13 residues. Trimming left V 4 bases short and J 9 bases short, with 13 bases between. The V gene's germline CDR1 is SGHTA and CDR2 FQGTGA.